This is a list of T cell receptor beta chains from one sample in a study of shared clonotypes between healthy human individuals. The table came from immunoSEQ multiplex PCR; TCRdb's copy has only in-frame clones and leaves some out. This table holds 2.3 million or so clones, approximately 93% found once. Sequencing was done on a sample of naive CD4+ T cells from PBMCs. Receptors originate from a man between 18 and 29 years old in good health. Some clones in this sample may be carry-over from other donors' samples. The CDR3 runs from the conserved cysteine through the conserved F or W. Fields, in order: V gene, D gene, J gene, CDR3 DNA, CDR3 protein. A D gene is named only where the DNA matches it firmly.

>TRBV6-6|NA|TRBJ1-1
TGTGCCAGCAATAGGGAGCGCCTGAACACTGAAGCTTTCTTT
CASNRERLNTEAFF
>TRBV11-1|NA|TRBJ2-5
TGTGCCAGCAGCCTTCTGGGCCCCTGGGGGGAGACCCAGTACTTC
CASSLLGPWGETQYF
>TRBV7-3|TRBD2|TRBJ2-1
TGTGCCAGCAGCTTCGGGACTAGCGGGACCAATGAGCAGTTCTTC
CASSFGTSGTNEQFF
>TRBV5-1|NA|TRBJ2-1
TGCGCCAGCAGCTTATCTGTTGAGAACTACAATGAGCAGTTCTTC
CASSLSVENYNEQFF
>TRBV2|NA|TRBJ1-3
TGTGCCAGCAGTGAAACGTGGGGGACTGGAAACACCATATATTTT
CASSETWGTGNTIYF
>TRBV9|TRBD1|TRBJ2-7
TGTGCCAGCAGCGTAGGAGACAGGGGGGGAGAGCAGTACTTC
CASSVGDRGGEQYF
>TRBV5-1|TRBD1|TRBJ1-1
TGCGCCAGCAGCCTCTTCTCTCGGGCAGGGGGCCTCAACACTGAAGCTTTCTTT
CASSLFSRAGGLNTEAFF
>TRBV30|NA|TRBJ2-1
TGTGCCTGGGAGGGCGGCGGTCCCGGGATTGTGCAGTTCTTC
CAWEGGGPGIVQFF
>TRBV6-5|NA|TRBJ1-1
TGTGCCAGCAGTTACTCCGAGGGAAGGACTGAAGCTTTCTTT
CASSYSEGRTEAFF
>TRBV28|NA|TRBJ1-5
TGTGCCAGCAGTTTAACCAGGTGGGGAGAGAGCAATCAGCCCCAGCATTTT
CASSLTRWGESNQPQHF
>TRBV4-3|NA|TRBJ2-3
TGCGCCAGCAGCCTCAGACCAGGCCAGGGCCGCACAGATACGCAGTATTTT
CASSLRPGQGRTDTQYF
>TRBV7-2|NA|TRBJ1-2
TGTGCCAGCAGCCCAGGGAGGTTGTTGGCTAACTATGGCTACACCTTC
CASSPGRLLANYGYTF
>TRBV7-2|NA|TRBJ2-1
TGTGCCAGCAGCTTAAGCCGGGGGTATGAGCAGTTCTTC
CASSLSRGYEQFF
>TRBV29-1|TRBD1|TRBJ1-1
TGCAGCGTTGGTCAGGGGGCGAGTACTGAAGCTTTCTTT
CSVGQGASTEAFF
>TRBV28|TRBD2|TRBJ2-3
TGTGCCTTTTCTGGACGGGGGGGTACAGATACGCAGTATTTT
CAFSGRGGTDTQYF
>TRBV9|NA|TRBJ2-5
TGTGCCAGCAGCAAGAGAGGGGAGACCCAGTACTTC
CASSKRGETQYF
>TRBV18|NA|TRBJ2-7
TGTGCCAGCTCACCACGGCAGGTTCTCTACGAGCAGTACTTC
CASSPRQVLYEQYF
>TRBV19|NA|TRBJ2-1
TGTGCCAGTACCCCCATGGGGGGCTTCTTCGATGAGCAGTTCTTC
CASTPMGGFFDEQFF